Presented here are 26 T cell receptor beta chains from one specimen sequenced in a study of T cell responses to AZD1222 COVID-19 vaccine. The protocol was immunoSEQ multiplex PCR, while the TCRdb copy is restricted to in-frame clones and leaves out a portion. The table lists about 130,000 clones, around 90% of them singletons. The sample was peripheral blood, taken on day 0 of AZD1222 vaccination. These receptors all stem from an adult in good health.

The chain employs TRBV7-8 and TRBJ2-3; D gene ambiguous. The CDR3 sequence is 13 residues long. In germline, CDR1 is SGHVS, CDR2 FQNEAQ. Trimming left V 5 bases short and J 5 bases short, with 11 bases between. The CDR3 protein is CASSPESEDTQYF. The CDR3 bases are TGTGCCAGCAGCCCCGAGTCTGAAGATACGCAGTATTTT.

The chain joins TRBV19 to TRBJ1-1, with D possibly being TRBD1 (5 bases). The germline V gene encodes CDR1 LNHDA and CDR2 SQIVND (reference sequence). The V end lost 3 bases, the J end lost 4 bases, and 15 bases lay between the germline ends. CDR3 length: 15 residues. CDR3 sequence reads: CASSMGRQGTTEAFF. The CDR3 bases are TGTGCCAGTAGTATGGGGCGGCAGGGTACCACTGAAGCTTTCTTT.

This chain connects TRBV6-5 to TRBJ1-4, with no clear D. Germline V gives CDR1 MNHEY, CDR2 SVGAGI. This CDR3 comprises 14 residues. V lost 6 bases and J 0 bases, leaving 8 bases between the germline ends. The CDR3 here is CASSYSPTNEKLFF. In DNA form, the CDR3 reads TGTGCCAGCAGCTATTCCCCAACTAATGAAAAACTGTTTTTT.

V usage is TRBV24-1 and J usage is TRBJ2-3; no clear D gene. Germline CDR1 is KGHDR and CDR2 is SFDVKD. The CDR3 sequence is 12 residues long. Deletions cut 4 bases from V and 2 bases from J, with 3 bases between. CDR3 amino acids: CATSDITDTQYF. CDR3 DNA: TGTGCCACCAGTGACATCACAGATACGCAGTATTTT.

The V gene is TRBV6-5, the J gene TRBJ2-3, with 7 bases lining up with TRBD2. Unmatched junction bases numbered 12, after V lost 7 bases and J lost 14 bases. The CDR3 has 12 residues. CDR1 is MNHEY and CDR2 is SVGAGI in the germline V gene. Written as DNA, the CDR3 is TGTGCCAGCACTCGGGCGGGGGTGGTTGTGTATTTT. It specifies CASTRAGVVVYF.

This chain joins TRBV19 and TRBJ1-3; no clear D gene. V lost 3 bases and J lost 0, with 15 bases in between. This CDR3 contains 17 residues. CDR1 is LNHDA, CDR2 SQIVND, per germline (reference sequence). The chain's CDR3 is CASSITRQTSSGNTIYF. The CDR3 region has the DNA TGTGCCAGTAGTATTACCAGGCAAACGAGCTCTGGAAACACCATATATTTT.

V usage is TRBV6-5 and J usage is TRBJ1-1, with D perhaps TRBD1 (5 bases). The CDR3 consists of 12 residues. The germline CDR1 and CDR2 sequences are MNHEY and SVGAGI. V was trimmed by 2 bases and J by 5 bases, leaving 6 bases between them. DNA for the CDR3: TGTGCCAGCAGTTACGGGACGACTGAAGCTTTCTTT. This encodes CASSYGTTEAFF.

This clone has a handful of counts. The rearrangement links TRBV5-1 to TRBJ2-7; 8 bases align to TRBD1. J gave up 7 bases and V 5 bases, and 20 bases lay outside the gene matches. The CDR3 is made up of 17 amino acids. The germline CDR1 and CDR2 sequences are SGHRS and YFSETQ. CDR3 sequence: CASSLSPQGASTGEQYF. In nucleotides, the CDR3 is TGCGCCAGCAGTCTGAGTCCCCAGGGGGCTAGCACTGGAGAGCAGTACTTC.

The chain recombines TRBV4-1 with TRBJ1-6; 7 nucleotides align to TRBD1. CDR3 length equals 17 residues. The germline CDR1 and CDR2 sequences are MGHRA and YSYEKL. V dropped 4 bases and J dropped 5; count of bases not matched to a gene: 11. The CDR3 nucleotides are TGCGCCAGCAGCCCGTATCAGGGACAGCAGGATAATTCACCCCTCCACTTT. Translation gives CASSPYQGQQDNSPLHF.

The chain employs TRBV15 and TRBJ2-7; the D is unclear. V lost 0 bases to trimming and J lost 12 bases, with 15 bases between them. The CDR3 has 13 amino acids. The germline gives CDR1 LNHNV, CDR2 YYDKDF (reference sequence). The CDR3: CATSRDFAADTYF. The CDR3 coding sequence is TGTGCCACCAGCAGAGATTTCGCTGCCGATACGTACTTC.

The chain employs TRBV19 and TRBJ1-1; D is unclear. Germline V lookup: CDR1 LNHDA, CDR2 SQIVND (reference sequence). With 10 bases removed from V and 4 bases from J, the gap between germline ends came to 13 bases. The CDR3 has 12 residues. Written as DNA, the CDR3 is TGTGCCACTCGACACCTTACCACTGAAGCTTTCTTT. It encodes CATRHLTTEAFF.

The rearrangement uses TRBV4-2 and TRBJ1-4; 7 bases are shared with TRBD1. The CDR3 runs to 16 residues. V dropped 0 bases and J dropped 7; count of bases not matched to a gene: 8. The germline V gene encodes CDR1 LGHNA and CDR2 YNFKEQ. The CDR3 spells CASSQEYGTAVEKLFF. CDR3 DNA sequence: TGTGCCAGCAGCCAAGAATACGGGACAGCAGTTGAAAAACTGTTTTTT.

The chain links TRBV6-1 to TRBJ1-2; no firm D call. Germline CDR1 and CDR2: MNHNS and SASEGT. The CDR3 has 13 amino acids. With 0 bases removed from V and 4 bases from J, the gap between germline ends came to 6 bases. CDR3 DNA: TGTGCCAGCAGTGAAGCAGGTCCCTATGGCTACACCTTC. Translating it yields CASSEAGPYGYTF.

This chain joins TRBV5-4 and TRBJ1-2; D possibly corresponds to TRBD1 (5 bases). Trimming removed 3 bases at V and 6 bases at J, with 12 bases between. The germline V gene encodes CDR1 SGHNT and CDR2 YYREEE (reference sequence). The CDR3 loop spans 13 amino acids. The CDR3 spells CASSSRDVHGYTF. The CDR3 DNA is TGTGCCAGCAGCTCGAGGGACGTTCATGGCTACACCTTC.

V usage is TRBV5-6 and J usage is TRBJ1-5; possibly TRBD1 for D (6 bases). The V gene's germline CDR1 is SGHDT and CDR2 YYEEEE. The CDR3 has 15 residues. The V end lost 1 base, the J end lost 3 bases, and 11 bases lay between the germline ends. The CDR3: CASSLMDRPNQPQHF. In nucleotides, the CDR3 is TGTGCCAGCAGCTTGATGGACAGACCCAATCAGCCCCAGCATTTT.

The DNA for the CDR3 is TGTGCCTGGAGGACGGCCTTGTTATACGAGCAGTACTTC. This sequence encodes CAWRTALLYEQYF. The rearrangement joins TRBV30 to TRBJ2-7; D remains unclear. V was trimmed by 3 bases and J by 4 bases, leaving 13 bases between them. The CDR3 runs 13 residues. Germline V gene sequence: CDR1 GTSNPN, CDR2 SVGIG (reference sequence). The full variable domain, rest sourced from reference TRBV30 and TRBJ2-7, is SQTIHQWPATLVQPVGSPLSLECTVEGTSNPNLYWYRQAAGRGLQLLFYSVGIGQISSEVPQNLSASRPQDRQFILSSKKLLLSDSGFYLCAWRTALLYEQYFGPGTRLTVT.

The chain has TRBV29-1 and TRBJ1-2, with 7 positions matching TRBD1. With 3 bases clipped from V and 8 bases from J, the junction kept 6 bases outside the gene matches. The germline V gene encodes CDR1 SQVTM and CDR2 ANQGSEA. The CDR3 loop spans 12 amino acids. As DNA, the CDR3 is TGCAGCGTTGACGGGACAGTAAGGGGCTACACCTTC. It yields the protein CSVDGTVRGYTF.

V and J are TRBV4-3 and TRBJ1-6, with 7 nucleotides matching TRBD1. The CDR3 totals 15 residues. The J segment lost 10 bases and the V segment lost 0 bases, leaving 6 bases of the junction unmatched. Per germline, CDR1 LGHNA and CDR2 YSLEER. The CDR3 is CASSQDHRGSSPLHF. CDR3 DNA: TGCGCCAGCAGCCAAGACCACAGGGGTAGCTCACCCCTCCACTTT.

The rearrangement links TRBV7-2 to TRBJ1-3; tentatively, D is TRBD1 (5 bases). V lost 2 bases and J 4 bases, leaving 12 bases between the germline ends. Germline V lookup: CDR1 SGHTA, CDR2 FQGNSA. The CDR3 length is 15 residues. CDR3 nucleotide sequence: TGTGCCAGCAGCTTACTGTTGGGGGTAGGAAACACCATATATTTT. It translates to CASSLLLGVGNTIYF. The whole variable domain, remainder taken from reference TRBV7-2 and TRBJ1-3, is GAGVSQSPSNKVTEKGKDVELRCDPISGHTALYWYRQSLGQGLEFLIYFQGNSAPDKSGLPSDRFSAERTGGSVSTLTIQRTQQEDSAVYLCASSLLLGVGNTIYFGEGSWLTVV.

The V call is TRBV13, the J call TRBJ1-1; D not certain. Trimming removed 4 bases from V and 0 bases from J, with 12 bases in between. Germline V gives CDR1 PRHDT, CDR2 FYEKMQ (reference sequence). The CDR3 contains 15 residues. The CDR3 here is CASSSLGNMNTEAFF. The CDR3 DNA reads TGTGCCAGCAGCTCTCTGGGGAACATGAACACTGAAGCTTTCTTT. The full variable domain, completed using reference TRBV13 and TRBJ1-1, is AAGVIQSPRHLIKEKRETATLKCYPIPRHDTVYWYQQGPGQDPQFLISFYEKMQSDKGSIPDRFSAQQFSDYHSELNMSSLELGDSALYFCASSSLGNMNTEAFFGQGTRLTVV.

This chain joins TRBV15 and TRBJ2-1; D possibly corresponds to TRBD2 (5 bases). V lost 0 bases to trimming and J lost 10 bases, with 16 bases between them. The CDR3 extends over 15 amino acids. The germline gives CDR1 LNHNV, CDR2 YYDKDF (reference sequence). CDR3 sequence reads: CATSRDVGSPREQFF. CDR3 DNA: TGTGCCACCAGCAGAGATGTTGGGAGTCCCCGAGAGCAGTTCTTC.

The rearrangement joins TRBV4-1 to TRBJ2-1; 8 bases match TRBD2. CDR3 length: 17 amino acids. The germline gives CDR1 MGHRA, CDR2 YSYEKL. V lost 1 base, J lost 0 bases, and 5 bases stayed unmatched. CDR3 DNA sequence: TGCGCCAGCAGCCAAGTGACTAGCGCTAGCTCCTACAATGAGCAGTTCTTC. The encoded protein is CASSQVTSASSYNEQFF.

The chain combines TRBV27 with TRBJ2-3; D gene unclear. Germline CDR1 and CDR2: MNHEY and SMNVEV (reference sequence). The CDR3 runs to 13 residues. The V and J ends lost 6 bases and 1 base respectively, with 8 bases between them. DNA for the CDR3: TGTGCCAGCAGACCGGTTGGCACAGATACGCAGTATTTT. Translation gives CASRPVGTDTQYF.

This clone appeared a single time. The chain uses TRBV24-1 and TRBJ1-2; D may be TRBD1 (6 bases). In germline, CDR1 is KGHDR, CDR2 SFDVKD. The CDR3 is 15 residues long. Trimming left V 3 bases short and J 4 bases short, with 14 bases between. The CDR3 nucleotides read TGTGCCACCAGTGATCCCCGTACAGGGTTCTATGGCTACACCTTC. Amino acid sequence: CATSDPRTGFYGYTF.

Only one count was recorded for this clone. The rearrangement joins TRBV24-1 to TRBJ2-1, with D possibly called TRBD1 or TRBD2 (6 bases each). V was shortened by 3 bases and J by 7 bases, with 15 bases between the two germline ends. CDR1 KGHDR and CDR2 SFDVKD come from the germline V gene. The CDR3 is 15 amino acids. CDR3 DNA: TGTGCCACCAGTGATAAACGTACAGGGAGGAATGAGCAGTTCTTC. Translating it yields CATSDKRTGRNEQFF.

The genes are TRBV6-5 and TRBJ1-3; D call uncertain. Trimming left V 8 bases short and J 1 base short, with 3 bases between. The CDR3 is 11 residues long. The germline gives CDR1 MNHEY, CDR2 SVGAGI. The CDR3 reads CASQSGNTIYF. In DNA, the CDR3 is TGTGCCAGCCAGTCTGGAAACACCATATATTTT.